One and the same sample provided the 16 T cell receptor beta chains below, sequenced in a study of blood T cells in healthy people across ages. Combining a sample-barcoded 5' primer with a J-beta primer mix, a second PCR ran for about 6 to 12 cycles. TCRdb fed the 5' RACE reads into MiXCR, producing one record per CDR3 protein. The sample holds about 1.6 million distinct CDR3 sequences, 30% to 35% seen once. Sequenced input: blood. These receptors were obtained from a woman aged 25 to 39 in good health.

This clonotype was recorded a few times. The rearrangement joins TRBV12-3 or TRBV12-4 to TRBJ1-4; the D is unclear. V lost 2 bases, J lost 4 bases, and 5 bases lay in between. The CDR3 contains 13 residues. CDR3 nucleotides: TGTGCCAGCAGTTTATTCCTTAATGAAAAACTGTTTTTT. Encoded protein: CASSLFLNEKLFF.

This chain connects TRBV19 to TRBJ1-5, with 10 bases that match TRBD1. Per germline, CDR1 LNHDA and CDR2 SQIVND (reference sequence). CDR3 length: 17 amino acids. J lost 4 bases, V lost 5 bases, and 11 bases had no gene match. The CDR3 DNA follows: TGTGCCAGTAGTCCTTGGGACAGGGGCTGGGGGAATCAGCCCCAGCATTTT. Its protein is CASSPWDRGWGNQPQHF.

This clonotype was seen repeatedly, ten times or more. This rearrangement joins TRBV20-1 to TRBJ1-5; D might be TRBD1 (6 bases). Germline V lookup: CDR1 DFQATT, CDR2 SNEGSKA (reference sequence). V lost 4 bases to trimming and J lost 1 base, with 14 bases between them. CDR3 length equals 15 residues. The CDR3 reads CSAIQGRRSNQPQHF. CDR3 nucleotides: TGCAGTGCTATACAGGGTAGACGGAGCAATCAGCCCCAGCATTTT.

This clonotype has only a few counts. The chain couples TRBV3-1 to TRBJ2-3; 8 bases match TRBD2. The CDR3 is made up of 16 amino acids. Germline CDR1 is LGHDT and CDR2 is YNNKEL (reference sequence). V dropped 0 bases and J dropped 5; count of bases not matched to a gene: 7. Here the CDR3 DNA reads TGTGCCAGCAGCCAAGATTCCAGCGGGAGCGGAGATACGCAGTATTTT. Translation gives CASSQDSSGSGDTQYF.

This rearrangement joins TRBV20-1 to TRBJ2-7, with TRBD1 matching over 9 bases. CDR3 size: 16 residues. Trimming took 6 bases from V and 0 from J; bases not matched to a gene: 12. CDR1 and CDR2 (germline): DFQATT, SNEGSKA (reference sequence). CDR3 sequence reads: CSAEDRGLHDSYEQYF. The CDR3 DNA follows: TGCAGTGCCGAGGACAGGGGTCTCCATGACTCCTACGAGCAGTACTTC.

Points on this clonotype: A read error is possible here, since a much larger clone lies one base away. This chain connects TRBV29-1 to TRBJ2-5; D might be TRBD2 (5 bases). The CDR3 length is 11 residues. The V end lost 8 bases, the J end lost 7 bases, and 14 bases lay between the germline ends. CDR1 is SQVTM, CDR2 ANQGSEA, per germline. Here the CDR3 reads CSTGFRGTQYF. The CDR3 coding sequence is TGCAGCACGGGGTTTCGGGGGACCCAGTACTTC.

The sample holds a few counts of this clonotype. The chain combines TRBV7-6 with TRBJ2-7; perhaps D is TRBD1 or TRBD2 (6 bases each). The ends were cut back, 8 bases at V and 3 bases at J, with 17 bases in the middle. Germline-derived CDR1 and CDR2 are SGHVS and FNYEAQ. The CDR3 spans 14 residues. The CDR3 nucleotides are TGTGCCAGCTGTCAAAGAGAGGGGGGCTACGAGCAGTACTTC. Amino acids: CASCQREGGYEQYF.

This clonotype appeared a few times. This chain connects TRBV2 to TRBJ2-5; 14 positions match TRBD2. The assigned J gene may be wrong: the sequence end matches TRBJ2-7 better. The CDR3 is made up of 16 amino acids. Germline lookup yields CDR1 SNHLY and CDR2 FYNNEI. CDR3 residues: CASSGLAGGKSGEQYF. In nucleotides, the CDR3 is TGTGCCAGCAGCGGACTAGCGGGAGGCAAGAGTGGCGAGCAGTACTTC.

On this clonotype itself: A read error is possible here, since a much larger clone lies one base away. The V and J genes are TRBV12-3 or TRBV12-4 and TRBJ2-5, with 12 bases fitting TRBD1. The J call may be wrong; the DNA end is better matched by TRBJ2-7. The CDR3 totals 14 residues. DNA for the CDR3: TGTGCCAGCAGTATCGGGACAGGGGGCGACGAGCAGTACTTC. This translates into CASSIGTGGDEQYF.

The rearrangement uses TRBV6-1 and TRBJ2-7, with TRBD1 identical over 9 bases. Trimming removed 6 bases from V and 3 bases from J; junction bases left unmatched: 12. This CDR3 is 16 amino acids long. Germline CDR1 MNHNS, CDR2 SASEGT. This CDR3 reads CASSKYLPGQGYEQYF. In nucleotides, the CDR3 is TGTGCCAGCAGCAAATACCTCCCGGGACAGGGCTACGAGCAGTACTTC.

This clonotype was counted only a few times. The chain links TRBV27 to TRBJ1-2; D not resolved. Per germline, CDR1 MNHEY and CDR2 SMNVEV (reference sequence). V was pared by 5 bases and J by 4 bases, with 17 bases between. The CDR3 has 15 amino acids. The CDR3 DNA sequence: TGTGCCAGCAGTCCGGACCGCTGGCTTGGCTATGGCTACACCTTC. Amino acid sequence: CASSPDRWLGYGYTF.

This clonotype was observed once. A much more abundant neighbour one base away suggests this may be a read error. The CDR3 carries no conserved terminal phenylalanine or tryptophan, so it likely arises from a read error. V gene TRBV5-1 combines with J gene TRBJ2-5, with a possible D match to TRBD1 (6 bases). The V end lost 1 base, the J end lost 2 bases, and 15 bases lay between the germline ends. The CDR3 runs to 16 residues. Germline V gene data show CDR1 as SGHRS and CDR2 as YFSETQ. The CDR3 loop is CASSLSGQPIQETQYV. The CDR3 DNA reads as TGCGCCAGCAGCTTGAGTGGACAGCCAATACAAGAGACCCAGTACGTC.

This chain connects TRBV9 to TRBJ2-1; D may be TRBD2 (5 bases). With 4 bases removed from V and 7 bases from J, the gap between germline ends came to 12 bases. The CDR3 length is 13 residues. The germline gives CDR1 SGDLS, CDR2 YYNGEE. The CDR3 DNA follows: TGTGCCAGCAGCCCCTTACTAGAAAATGAGCAGTTCTTC. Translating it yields CASSPLLENEQFF.

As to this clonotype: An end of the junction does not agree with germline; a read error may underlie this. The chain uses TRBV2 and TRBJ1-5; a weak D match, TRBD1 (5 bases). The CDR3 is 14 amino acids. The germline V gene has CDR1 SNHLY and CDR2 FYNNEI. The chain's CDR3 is CASSADRLNQLQHF. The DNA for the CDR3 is TGTGCCAGCAGTGCCGACAGACTAAATCAGCTCCAGCATTTT.

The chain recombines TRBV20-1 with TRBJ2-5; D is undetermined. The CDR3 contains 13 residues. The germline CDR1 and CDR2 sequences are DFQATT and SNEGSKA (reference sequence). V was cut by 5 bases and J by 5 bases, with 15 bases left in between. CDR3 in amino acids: CSAFIASLETQYF. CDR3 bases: TGCAGTGCTTTTATAGCAAGTCTGGAGACCCAGTACTTC.

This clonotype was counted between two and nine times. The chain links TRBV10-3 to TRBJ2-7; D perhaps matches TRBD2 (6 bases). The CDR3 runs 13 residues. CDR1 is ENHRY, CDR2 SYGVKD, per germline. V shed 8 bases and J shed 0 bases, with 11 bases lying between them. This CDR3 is CAIGGRDSYEQYF. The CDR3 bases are TGTGCCATCGGAGGGCGGGACTCCTACGAGCAGTACTTC.